The present TCR beta chain was sequenced within a study of CD8+ T cells in alopecia areata. Trimming pared 3 bases from V and 1 base from J, leaving 13 bases between. The length of the CDR3 is 15 residues. Germline lookup yields CDR1 SNHLY and CDR2 FYNNEI. cDNA reverse transcribed from extracted RNA served as the sequencing template. Sequencing used immunoSEQ multiplex PCR; TCRdb keeps in-frame clones, though not all of them. The sample lists about 200,000 clones, about 61% occurring once. Study-level results: Scalp data also include sequences from resident alphabeta T cells of normal skin. Patients shared TCRs less clearly than mice did, possibly for HLA-related reasons. It was lesional scalp, especially alopecia totalis/universalis, that showed higher clonality than normal scalp.

A word on this clone: The target antigen is unknown.

Starting from PBMCs, sorting isolated CD4+ and CD8+ T cells. The material sequenced was CD8+ T cells sorted from blood. The clonotype was recovered from a human donor in good health. The J gene is TRBJ2-7, the V gene TRBV2; the D gene is possibly TRBD2 (5 bases). The CDR3 reads CASSDTGKTSYEQYF. The CDR3 DNA follows: TGTGCCAGCAGTGATACCGGGAAGACATCCTACGAGCAGTACTTC.